Sequencing of this T cell receptor beta chain was carried out in a study of blood T cells in healthy people across ages. Whole-study context: Using template switching, researchers captured about one barcoded beta molecule for each two T cells. General study results and limits: A strong correlation was found between TCR beta diversity and the percentage of naive T cells.

A sample-barcoded 5' primer and a J-beta primer mix were used in a second PCR of roughly 7 to 12 cycles. TCRdb redid the calling of the 5' RACE reads with MiXCR, one entry per CDR3 protein. The sample lists some 1,800,000 distinct CDR3 sequences; around 42% were seen once. Points on this clonotype: Its antigen remains unidentified.

The study recruited healthy Caucasian donors from Russia who were aged about 6 to 95. The authors extracted at least 6 micrograms of total RNA per sample. The sample was blood. The TCR sequence derives from a human donor in good health.

In DNA, the CDR3 is TGCAGTGCCAGGAAGGGGGCGAGGGAGACCCAGTACTTC. This translates into CSARKGARETQYF. The chain recombines TRBV20-1 with TRBJ2-5, with 7 bases aligning to TRBD1. V lost 6 bases and J lost 5; bases outside the gene matches: 9. The CDR3 is made up of 13 amino acids. In germline, CDR1 is DFQATT, CDR2 SNEGSKA (reference sequence).